What follows is one T cell receptor (beta chain) and its context. The antigen is undetermined. This sample is drawn from a study of cytomegalovirus exposure and HLA in healthy donors. As for the study in general: Tens of millions of unique TCRs from HLA-typed donors made up an early data release. The study, taken as a whole, reports: The records held CMV serostatus as the only immune exposure information. Roughly uniform sequencing depth across donors was assumed, possibly incorrectly. Reported findings show TCR beta sequences accurately forecast HLA-A and HLA-B alleles in most subjects.

V was pared by 4 bases and J by 6 bases, with 10 bases between. The CDR3 sequence is 12 residues long. Germline assignment: CDR1 SGHDT and CDR2 YYEEEE. 13 Jbeta primers and 60 Vbeta primers were used for the PCR. TCRdb's table, derived via immunoSEQ multiplex PCR, lists solely in-frame clones and lacks some. This sample's table reports around 74,000 clones. The TCR originated in a man aged 25-40 years in good health and CMV-seronegative. The specimen sequenced was PBMCs. This sequence joins TRBV5-6 and TRBJ1-1; a possible D gene is TRBD1 (6 bases). The CDR3 DNA reads as TGTGCCAGCAGCATCAGACAGGCTGAAGCTTTCTTT. It is translated as CASSIRQAEAFF.